Listed below are T cell receptor beta chains from one sample, sequenced in a study of blood T cell repertoires in COVID-19. Clones were read by immunoSEQ multiplex PCR, and TCRdb kept only the in-frame ones, dropping some. The repertoire holds about 250,000 clones, with around 90% as singletons. Sequencing used peripheral blood. The source is an older man with acute or convalescent COVID-19. Each CDR3 is given with its conserved first and last residue. A D gene is named only where the DNA matches it firmly. Clone size is not always given. Where it is, it says once, few, many or a class for expanded clones.

CDR3 DNA | CDR3 protein | clone size | V gene | D gene | J gene
TGCGCCAGTGGACAGGATGGAAACACCATATATTTT | CASGQDGNTIYF | - | TRBV5-1 | TRBD1 | TRBJ1-3
TGTGCCAGCAGTTTCCACACCGGGGGCAATCAGCCCCAGCATTTT | CASSFHTGGNQPQHF | few | TRBV28 | - | TRBJ1-5
TGTGCCAGCAGTCGACAGGGGATGAATTCACCCCTCCACTTT | CASSRQGMNSPLHF | - | TRBV6-5 | TRBD1 | TRBJ1-6
TGTGCCAGCTCACTCGGACAGAGCTTGACCGGGGAGCTGTTTTTT | CASSLGQSLTGELFF | - | TRBV18 | - | TRBJ2-2
TGTGCCAGTAGTATAACAGGCTACAATGAGCAGTTCTTC | CASSITGYNEQFF | - | TRBV19 | - | TRBJ2-1
TGTGCCAGTAGTATGGAACCGGGACAGGGAAATACACCCCTCCACTTT | CASSMEPGQGNTPLHF | - | TRBV19 | TRBD1 | TRBJ1-6
TGTGCCAGCAGCGTGGCCCAGGACACTGAAGCTTTCTTT | CASSVAQDTEAFF | - | TRBV9 | - | TRBJ1-1
TGTGCCAGCAGCTCCCTGAGCGGAAGACTGGGAGATACGCAGTATTTT | CASSSLSGRLGDTQYF | - | TRBV9 | - | TRBJ2-3
TGCGCCAGCAGCTTGAGTAGCGGGAGGCCCTACAATGAGCAGTTCTTC | CASSLSSGRPYNEQFF | - | TRBV5-1 | TRBD2 | TRBJ2-1
TGTGCCAGCAGCCAACCGGGACAGGGGTCTGAAGCTTTCTTT | CASSQPGQGSEAFF | - | TRBV3-1/TRBV3-2 | TRBD1 | TRBJ1-1
TGTGCCAGCAGGGCCGACAGGGGAGCGAACACCGGGGAGCTGTTTTTT | CASRADRGANTGELFF | - | TRBV3-1/TRBV3-2 | TRBD1 | TRBJ2-2
TGTGCCATCAGCAAAAAGACTAGCGGGACGTACGAGCAGTACTTC | CAISKKTSGTYEQYF | - | TRBV10-3 | TRBD2 | TRBJ2-7
TGTGCCAGCAGCTTCGACAGGGGGAATGGTGGAAACACCATATATTTT | CASSFDRGNGGNTIYF | once | TRBV5-4 | TRBD1 | TRBJ1-3
TGTGCCAGCAGTGGCGGGACGGGTGGCACAGATACGCAGTATTTT | CASSGGTGGTDTQYF | - | TRBV2 | - | TRBJ2-3
TGTGCCAGCAGCCAAGTAGAGGGTTCACCCCTCCACTTT | CASSQVEGSPLHF | once | TRBV4-2 | - | TRBJ1-6
TGTGCCAGCAGTCGTACCCAGACAAGCCGAAACACCATATATTTT | CASSRTQTSRNTIYF | - | TRBV7-8 | - | TRBJ1-3
TGTGCCAGTAGTGCCCGACAGGGCCCTAACTATGGCTACACCTTC | CASSARQGPNYGYTF | - | TRBV19 | TRBD1 | TRBJ1-2
TGTGCCAGCAGAGAGGGGGACAGGGATTTCACCGGGGAGCTGTTTTTT | CASREGDRDFTGELFF | - | TRBV5-4 | TRBD1 | TRBJ2-2
TGTGCCAGCAGCTTAAACGGTTTTGGGGCAAACACCGGGGAGCTGTTTTTT | CASSLNGFGANTGELFF | - | TRBV7-2 | - | TRBJ2-2
TGTGCCAGCAGCTTATGGTCCGGAGCTGAAGCTTTCTTT | CASSLWSGAEAFF | - | TRBV7-3 | - | TRBJ1-1
TGTGCCACATTGACTAGCGGGAGTGAGCAGTACTTC | CATLTSGSEQYF | once | TRBV10-3 | TRBD2 | TRBJ2-7
TGTGCCAGCTCACCAGGTATGGGGCTCACTGAAGCTTTCTTT | CASSPGMGLTEAFF | - | TRBV18 | - | TRBJ1-1
TGTGCCAGCACCAAAGAGGACAGGGCGAACACCGGGGAGCTGTTTTTT | CASTKEDRANTGELFF | few | TRBV9 | TRBD1 | TRBJ2-2
TGTGCCAGCAGTTCGGACAGGGGAAGCAATCAGCCCCAGCATTTT | CASSSDRGSNQPQHF | - | TRBV6-5 | TRBD1 | TRBJ1-5
TGTGCCAGCTCACCCAGGGCAGACTCTCGATTGTATGGCTACACCTTC | CASSPRADSRLYGYTF | - | TRBV18 | - | TRBJ1-2
TGTGCCAGCAGCCCCCGGGACAGAGGGAACACTGAAGCTTTCTTT | CASSPRDRGNTEAFF | - | TRBV6-6 | TRBD1 | TRBJ1-1
TGTGCCAGCAGTCGACAGGGCACTGAAGCTTTCTTT | CASSRQGTEAFF | - | TRBV6-2/TRBV6-3 | TRBD1 | TRBJ1-1
TGTGCCAGCTCACCACCGAGAACAGGTTTTAGCTCTGGAAACACCATATATTTT | CASSPPRTGFSSGNTIYF | - | TRBV18 | - | TRBJ1-3
TGTGCCAGCAGCTTCGGCAGGGGGCATCAGCTCCAGCATTTT | CASSFGRGHQLQHF | - | TRBV5-6 | TRBD1 | TRBJ1-5
TGTGCCAGCAGCTTGATGCAGGGGGACTACGAGCAGTACTTC | CASSLMQGDYEQYF | - | TRBV5-4 | TRBD1 | TRBJ2-7
TGTGCCAGCAGTTTCAGCGGAGGTTACGAGCAGTACTTC | CASSFSGGYEQYF | - | TRBV27 | - | TRBJ2-7
TGTGCCAGCAGCTTCTCTAGCGGGGGGACGATCGGGGAGCTGTTTTTT | CASSFSSGGTIGELFF | - | TRBV9 | TRBD2 | TRBJ2-2
TGTGCCAGCAGCTTGGGAGCCGGATGGGGGACAGGGGGGAACAATGAGCAGTTCTTC | CASSLGAGWGTGGNNEQFF | - | TRBV5-4 | TRBD1 | TRBJ2-1
TGTGCCAGCAGCTGGACAGGTGGAGAGACCCAGTACTTC | CASSWTGGETQYF | - | TRBV11-2 | TRBD1 | TRBJ2-5
TGTGCCAGCAGCGGAGGTAGGCGGAGAGAGACCCAGTACTTC | CASSGGRRRETQYF | - | TRBV5-8 | - | TRBJ2-5
TGTGCCAGCAGCTTAACCGGGAGAACCACAGATACGCAGTATTTT | CASSLTGRTTDTQYF | - | TRBV7-3 | - | TRBJ2-3
TGTGCCAGCAGCCAAGGGGTGACAGGGGGACCTGGAAACACCATATATTTT | CASSQGVTGGPGNTIYF | - | TRBV4-2 | TRBD1 | TRBJ1-3
TGTGCCAGCTCACCGCGAGGGGACAGGGCTAATTCACCCCTCCACTTT | CASSPRGDRANSPLHF | once | TRBV18 | TRBD1 | TRBJ1-6
TGTGCCAGTAGTATGAGGGACAGGGTGGCGTCAGATACGCAGTATTTT | CASSMRDRVASDTQYF | - | TRBV19 | TRBD1 | TRBJ2-3
TGTGCCAGCGCTCCAGGACTAGCGGTATACAATGAGCAGTTCTTC | CASAPGLAVYNEQFF | - | TRBV9 | TRBD2 | TRBJ2-1
TGCGCCAGCAGCCAAGGGCAGGTAGCTAACTATGGCTACACCTTC | CASSQGQVANYGYTF | - | TRBV4-3 | - | TRBJ1-2
TGTGCCAGCAGTTACTCGGTGACTAGCGGGCAGTTCTTC | CASSYSVTSGQFF | - | TRBV6-2/TRBV6-3 | TRBD2 | TRBJ2-1
TGTGCCAGCAGCCAAGACGGCAGGGGGCGGAGCGAGCAGTACTTC | CASSQDGRGRSEQYF | - | TRBV3-1/TRBV3-2 | TRBD1 | TRBJ2-7
TGTGCCAGCACCCCCCCCGGGAGGGCCGGTTATGAGCAGTTCTTC | CASTPPGRAGYEQFF | - | TRBV6-6 | TRBD2 | TRBJ2-1
TGTGCCAGCAGCCGATCAGGCCCCACAGGGGGCCTCCCATACGAGCAGTACTTC | CASSRSGPTGGLPYEQYF | - | TRBV11-2 | TRBD1 | TRBJ2-7
TGTGCCAGCAGCTCGGGACAGGGCGAAGCTTTCTTT | CASSSGQGEAFF | - | TRBV7-9 | TRBD1 | TRBJ1-1
TGTGCCACCAGCAGCCCCCAGTGGGAGACCCAGTACTTC | CATSSPQWETQYF | once | TRBV15 | - | TRBJ2-5
TGTGCCAGCAGTTCGACTAGCGGGCCCACAGATACGCAGTATTTT | CASSSTSGPTDTQYF | - | TRBV6-1 | TRBD2 | TRBJ2-3
TGTGCCAGCAGCCAAGTACGAGCCGGGGAGCTGTTTTTT | CASSQVRAGELFF | - | TRBV4-2 | - | TRBJ2-2
TGCGCCAGCAGCCAAGAAGGGGCTGGGGCCAACGTCCTGACTTTC | CASSQEGAGANVLTF | - | TRBV4-1 | - | TRBJ2-6
TGTGCCAGCAGTCAAGACTCGGAGTTTTCGTTCCAAGAGACCCAGTACTTC | CASSQDSEFSFQETQYF | - | TRBV28 | - | TRBJ2-5
TGTGCCATCAGTGAAAAGGTCCCGGGCTATGGCTACACCTTC | CAISEKVPGYGYTF | - | TRBV10-3 | - | TRBJ1-2
TGTGCCAGCAACCAGAGGGGGAACTATGGCTACACCTTC | CASNQRGNYGYTF | - | TRBV7-9 | - | TRBJ1-2
TGTGCCAGCAGCTTAGTGGGACTAGCGATAAATGAGCAGTTCTTC | CASSLVGLAINEQFF | - | TRBV7-9 | TRBD2 | TRBJ2-1
TGCGCCAGCAGTGGAATGAAAGGGAGGACAGGGGATAGAGGACAGCCCCAGCATTTT | CASSGMKGRTGDRGQPQHF | - | TRBV10-1 | TRBD1 | TRBJ1-5
TGTGCCTGCGCGGCCACCGGCAATCAGCCCCAGCATTTT | CACAATGNQPQHF | few | TRBV19 | - | TRBJ1-5
TGTGCCAGCAGGCTGACAGGGGGCCAGAACACTGAAGCTTTCTTT | CASRLTGGQNTEAFF | - | TRBV25-1 | TRBD1 | TRBJ1-1
TGTGCCAGCAGCCAAGATTTGCCCCTCTTTAAGGGGCGGATTATCTCTGAAGCTTTCTTT | CASSQDLPLFKGRIISEAFF | few | TRBV3-1/TRBV3-2 | - | TRBJ1-1
TGTGCCAGCAGCCCTCGGACAGTCAAGAACACTGAAGCTTTCTTT | CASSPRTVKNTEAFF | - | TRBV7-6 | - | TRBJ1-1
TGTGCCAGCAGTAGAAACAGGGGTGCTAATGAAAAACTGTTTTTT | CASSRNRGANEKLFF | - | TRBV6-5 | TRBD1 | TRBJ1-4